The TCR beta chain described here comes from a study of cytomegalovirus exposure and HLA in healthy donors. On the study more broadly: In an earlier analysis, around 120 million unique TCR beta sequences were found from some 170 million T cells.

The PCR made use of 60 Vbeta and 13 Jbeta primers. The repertoire was sequenced with immunoSEQ multiplex PCR; TCRdb's copy has only in-frame clones and lacks some. This sample carries under 100,000 clones, with under 4.5% going to the ten biggest clones. Between the trimmed V and J ends, which lost 2 bases and 3 bases, there was a span of 14 bases. CDR1 SGHVS and CDR2 FQNEAQ come from the germline V gene. This CDR3 contains 17 residues. Concerning this clone: What it binds is not known.

Study-wide results and caveats: Cytomegalovirus-associated TCR beta chains were listed, numbering 164.

Sample: PBMCs. The receptor was derived from a woman in her twenties or thirties in good health and CMV-seronegative. The rearrangement links TRBV7-8 to TRBJ1-6, with D uncertain. CDR3 nucleotide sequence: TGTGCCAGCAGCTTATCGGCGCAGGACTTCTATAATTCACCCCTCCACTTT. Its translation: CASSLSAQDFYNSPLHF.